Listed below are T cell receptor beta chains from one sample, sequenced in a study of T cells in localized non-small cell lung cancer. The table came from immunoSEQ multiplex PCR; TCRdb's copy has only in-frame clones and leaves some out. The profile shows roughly 36,000 clones, around 79% of them singletons. The source was PBMCs, collected before any cancer treatment. The receptors derive from a woman aged 35-75 years with stage II squamous cell lung carcinoma. Both conserved end residues are part of each CDR3. Fields, in order: CDR3 length, D gene, clone size, J gene, V gene, CDR3 protein, CDR3 DNA. A D gene is named only where the DNA matches it firmly. Clone size is shown for a subset of rows, as once, few, many or a class of expanded clone.

15	TRBD1	-	TRBJ2-5	TRBV9	CASSVDNRGKETQYF	TGTGCCAGCAGCGTAGATAACAGGGGAAAGGAGACCCAGTACTTC
15	-	-	TRBJ1-5	TRBV19	CASSSKGGQNQPQHF	TGTGCCAGTAGTTCCAAAGGAGGGCAAAATCAGCCCCAGCATTTT
16	TRBD1	-	TRBJ1-5	TRBV18	CASSPFQGAGDQPQHF	TGTGCCAGCTCACCCTTCCAGGGGGCAGGGGATCAGCCCCAGCATTTT
14	TRBD1	-	TRBJ1-2	TRBV28	CASSLSQGGYGYTF	TGTGCCAGCAGTTTATCACAGGGGGGCTATGGCTACACCTTC
15	TRBD1	-	TRBJ1-5	TRBV5-6	CASSTGQRPNQPQHF	TGTGCCAGCAGCACGGGACAGCGACCTAATCAGCCCCAGCATTTT
15	-	-	TRBJ2-5	TRBV11-2	CASSLDQAGGETQYF	TGTGCCAGCAGCTTAGATCAAGCAGGGGGGGAGACCCAGTACTTC
13	-	-	TRBJ1-4	TRBV6-1	CASSHRFQEELFF	TGTGCCAGCAGTCACCGGTTTCAGGAGGAACTGTTTTTT
15	-	-	TRBJ1-1	TRBV4-1	CASSQGPGFGTEAFF	TGCGCCAGCAGCCAAGGACCAGGGTTTGGCACTGAAGCTTTCTTT
11	-	-	TRBJ1-2	TRBV29-1	CSVFRTDGYTF	TGCAGCGTTTTCCGGACGGACGGCTACACCTTC
13	-	-	TRBJ2-5	TRBV19	CASRNGPGETQYF	TGTGCCAGTCGTAACGGCCCGGGGGAGACCCAGTACTTC
13	TRBD1	-	TRBJ1-2	TRBV5-6	CASSYRGTDGYTF	TGTGCCAGCAGCTACCGCGGGACAGATGGCTACACCTTC
13	-	-	TRBJ1-5	TRBV7-6	CASSQDPNQPQHF	TGTGCCAGCAGCCAAGACCCCAATCAGCCCCAGCATTTT
14	-	-	TRBJ2-3	TRBV28	CASSFGGATDTQYF	TGTGCCAGCAGTTTCGGCGGGGCGACAGATACGCAGTATTTT
11	-	-	TRBJ2-1	TRBV6-5	CASSHNNEQFF	TGTGCCAGCAGTCACAACAATGAGCAGTTCTTC
13	-	-	TRBJ2-3	TRBV7-8	CASSLAQRDTQYF	TGTGCCAGCAGCTTAGCTCAGAGAGATACGCAGTATTTT
14	TRBD2	once	TRBJ2-1	TRBV11-2	CASSSSGNRNEQFF	TGTGCCAGCAGCTCTAGCGGGAATCGGAATGAGCAGTTCTTC
15	TRBD2	-	TRBJ2-7	TRBV27	CASRLNSGRYNEQYF	TGTGCCAGCAGATTGAATAGCGGGAGATATAACGAGCAGTACTTC
17	TRBD1	-	TRBJ1-6	TRBV6-1	CASSEYGPTGVDSPLHF	TGTGCCAGCAGTGAATATGGGCCAACAGGGGTGGATTCACCCCTCCACTTT
15	-	-	TRBJ1-5	TRBV2	CASSGADGRNQPQHF	TGTGCCAGCAGTGGAGCGGACGGACGCAATCAGCCCCAGCATTTT
13	-	-	TRBJ2-1	TRBV29-1	CSGGWQVSNEQFF	TGCAGCGGGGGGTGGCAGGTTAGTAATGAGCAGTTCTTC
16	TRBD1	-	TRBJ1-4	TRBV6-5	CASSYGQGLKPGKLFF	TGTGCCAGCAGTTACGGACAGGGCCTGAAGCCCGGGAAACTGTTTTTT
15	TRBD1	-	TRBJ1-2	TRBV28	CASSPGTEPNYGYTF	TGTGCCAGCAGTCCCGGGACAGAACCTAACTATGGCTACACCTTC
15	TRBD1	-	TRBJ2-3	TRBV7-3	CASSPGQLSTDTQYF	TGTGCCAGCAGCCCGGGACAGTTGAGCACAGATACGCAGTATTTT
16	-	many	TRBJ2-1	TRBV18	CASSRQSSERRDEQFF	TGTGCCAGCTCACGCCAATCTAGCGAACGAAGGGATGAGCAGTTCTTC
15	TRBD1	-	TRBJ1-5	TRBV2	CASSLQGAGNQPQHF	TGTGCCAGCAGTTTACAGGGGGCAGGCAATCAGCCCCAGCATTTT
17	TRBD2	-	TRBJ2-5	TRBV7-2	CASSPRTSGGWGETQYF	TGTGCCAGCAGCCCCCGGACTAGCGGGGGTTGGGGAGAGACCCAGTACTTC
13	-	-	TRBJ1-1	TRBV6-5	CASSPSWGTEAFF	TGTGCCAGCAGTCCCTCCTGGGGCACTGAAGCTTTCTTT
15	-	-	TRBJ1-3	TRBV5-1	CASSPGGRSGNTIYF	TGCGCCAGCAGCCCGGGAGGCCGCTCTGGAAACACCATATATTTT
12	-	-	TRBJ2-3	TRBV7-9	CASSFFTDTQYF	TGTGCCAGCAGCTTTTTCACAGATACGCAGTATTTT
14	-	once	TRBJ1-4	TRBV9	CASSEPGSEEKLFF	TGTGCCAGCAGCGAACCCGGGTCTGAAGAAAAACTGTTTTTT
12	-	-	TRBJ2-3	TRBV7-9	CASSPGANTQYF	TGTGCCAGCAGCCCCGGAGCGAATACGCAGTATTTT
15	TRBD1	-	TRBJ2-5	TRBV5-5	CASSLQGAPQGTQYF	TGTGCCAGCAGCCTACAGGGGGCCCCCCAGGGGACCCAGTACTTC
17	-	-	TRBJ1-5	TRBV6-1	CASSEAGGMGSNQPQHF	TGTGCCAGCAGTGAAGCGGGAGGGATGGGAAGCAATCAGCCCCAGCATTTT
14	TRBD1	-	TRBJ1-4	TRBV5-1	CASSLGQGGAELFF	TGCGCCAGCAGCTTGGGACAGGGCGGGGCGGAACTGTTTTTT
14	-	-	TRBJ1-2	TRBV14	CASSRESRADGYTF	TGTGCCAGCAGCCGGGAGTCCCGTGCGGACGGCTACACCTTC
15	TRBD1	-	TRBJ1-1	TRBV9	CASSTPTGPATEAFF	TGTGCCAGCAGCACTCCGACAGGGCCGGCCACTGAAGCTTTCTTT
16	-	-	TRBJ2-2	TRBV15	CATSRDVAGYTGELFF	TGTGCCACCAGCAGAGATGTCGCGGGGTACACCGGGGAGCTGTTTTTT
14	-	-	TRBJ2-5	TRBV7-9	CASSLARGLETQYF	TGTGCCAGCAGCTTAGCGAGGGGGTTAGAGACCCAGTACTTC
14	TRBD2	once	TRBJ2-5	TRBV5-4	CASRSTSDQETQYF	TGTGCCAGCAGGTCAACTAGCGACCAAGAGACCCAGTACTTC
14	TRBD1	few	TRBJ2-2	TRBV29-1	CSAGPGQHTGELFF	TGCAGCGCCGGGCCGGGACAGCACACCGGGGAGCTGTTTTTT
11	-	few	TRBJ1-2	TRBV20-1	CSAKSGDGYTF	TGCAGTGCTAAGTCAGGGGATGGCTACACCTTC
15	-	-	TRBJ1-2	TRBV18	CASSPSDSWSYGYTF	TGTGCCAGCTCACCATCGGACAGCTGGAGCTATGGCTACACCTTC
13	-	-	TRBJ1-1	TRBV18	CASSSQGLTEAFF	TGTGCCAGCTCATCACAGGGTCTCACTGAAGCTTTCTTT
12	-	-	TRBJ1-2	TRBV7-9	CASKGGEVGYTF	TGTGCCAGCAAGGGCGGCGAGGTTGGCTACACCTTC
13	-	-	TRBJ2-3	TRBV11-1	CASSLSEIDTQYF	TGTGCCAGCAGCTTGTCGGAGATAGATACGCAGTATTTT
16	TRBD2	-	TRBJ2-5	TRBV14	CASSLGGTSMEETQYF	TGTGCCAGCAGCCTAGGCGGGACTAGCATGGAAGAGACCCAGTACTTC
15	TRBD2	-	TRBJ2-5	TRBV5-1	CASLEIAGGPGTQYF	TGCGCCAGCTTAGAAATAGCGGGAGGGCCTGGGACCCAGTACTTC
14	-	-	TRBJ2-3	TRBV28	CASSLLQVIDTQYF	TGTGCCAGCAGTTTATTGCAGGTGATAGATACGCAGTATTTT
12	-	-	TRBJ1-3	TRBV29-1	CSGRSSGNTIYF	TGCAGCGGGAGGAGCTCTGGAAACACCATATATTTT
16	TRBD1	-	TRBJ2-7	TRBV7-2	CASSPRTGQGSGEQYF	TGTGCCAGCAGCCCTCGGACAGGGCAGGGGTCGGGCGAGCAGTACTTC
14	TRBD1	-	TRBJ2-2	TRBV5-1	CASRSGQESGELFF	TGCGCCAGCAGGTCGGGACAGGAATCCGGGGAGCTGTTTTTT
13	-	-	TRBJ2-1	TRBV28	CASSLSSGYEQFF	TGTGCCAGCAGTTTATCAAGTGGTTATGAGCAGTTCTTC
14	-	-	TRBJ1-4	TRBV19	CATAGGVTNEKLFF	TGTGCCACCGCGGGGGGAGTAACTAATGAAAAACTGTTTTTT
12	TRBD1	-	TRBJ1-1	TRBV29-1	CSVRTGGTEAFF	TGCAGCGTTCGGACAGGGGGAACTGAAGCTTTCTTT
15	-	-	TRBJ1-5	TRBV5-5	CASSSTAYSNQPQHF	TGTGCCAGCAGCTCCACAGCTTATAGCAATCAGCCCCAGCATTTT
16	TRBD1	-	TRBJ1-1	TRBV7-8	CASSLGRQGGNTEAFF	TGTGCCAGCAGCTTAGGAAGACAGGGCGGGAACACTGAAGCTTTCTTT
13	-	-	TRBJ2-3	TRBV18	CASSLTGPDTQYF	TGTGCCAGCTCACTTACCGGGCCAGATACGCAGTATTTT